A selection of T cell receptor beta chains follows, all from one sample in a study of T cell responses to AZD1222 COVID-19 vaccine. Clones were read by immunoSEQ multiplex PCR, and TCRdb kept only the in-frame ones, dropping some. The sample has fewer than 120,000 clones, approximately 90% seen once. This material consisted of peripheral blood, taken on day 0 of AZD1222 vaccination. Receptor source: an adult in good health. The CDR3 runs from the conserved cysteine through the conserved F or W. Each record gives: V gene, J gene, CDR3 length, CDR3 protein.

TRBV6-5	TRBJ2-2	15	CASWRGGINTGELFF
TRBV29-1	TRBJ1-5	13	CSAGGGANQPQHF
TRBV7-9	TRBJ1-1	14	CASIPVAGGKEAFF
TRBV7-9	TRBJ1-3	14	CASSSHSQLDTIYF
TRBV19	TRBJ2-1	15	CASSIGRGSVYEQFF
TRBV10-3	TRBJ2-1	14	CAIRGTGDYNEQFF
TRBV3-1/TRBV3-2	TRBJ1-2	16	CASSQDWMDRGDGYTF
TRBV7-9	TRBJ1-2	13	CASSLATPYGYTF
TRBV4-1	TRBJ1-4	13	CASSQGSNEKLFF
TRBV19	TRBJ2-5	14	CASSIWGRPETQYF
TRBV19	TRBJ2-4	14	CASSTLEASNIQYF
TRBV4-1	TRBJ1-2	16	CASSQGWGDSFSGYTF
TRBV3-1/TRBV3-2	TRBJ1-2	14	CASNPTTGGYGYTF
TRBV13	TRBJ1-4	13	CASSSDRNEKLFF
TRBV5-1	TRBJ2-5	15	CASRRDGGLQETQYF
TRBV7-9	TRBJ2-3	16	CASSLVQRTSTDTQYF